Below, 25 T cell receptor beta chains from the same sample are listed, as sequenced in a study of blood T cell repertoires in COVID-19. Libraries were prepared by immunoSEQ multiplex PCR; TCRdb keeps only in-frame clonotypes and omits some of them. The data hold 15,000 to 20,000 clones, with about 88% observed a single time. The sequencing input was peripheral blood. These receptors all stem from a woman of 80 years or more with COVID-19, enrolled during active disease.

The V and J genes are TRBV5-1 and TRBJ2-5; D uncertain. The CDR3 contains 13 residues. V was shortened by 0 bases and J by 3 bases, with 6 bases between the two germline ends. Germline CDR1 reads SGHRS; CDR2 reads YFSETQ. The CDR3 nucleotides read TGCGCCAGCAGCTTGGGACTGGAAGAGACCCAGTACTTC. This codes for CASSLGLEETQYF.

This sequence joins TRBV7-9 and TRBJ2-7; D perhaps matches TRBD2 (5 bases). The germline V gene encodes CDR1 SEHNR and CDR2 FQNEAQ (reference sequence). Between the trimmed V and J ends, which lost 5 bases and 0 bases, there was a span of 14 bases. The CDR3 is made up of 15 amino acids. CDR3 sequence reads: CASSPRGLASYEQYF. In DNA form, the CDR3 reads TGTGCCAGCAGCCCCCGGGGTCTGGCCTCCTACGAGCAGTACTTC.

The V gene is TRBV9, the J gene TRBJ1-1, with 11 nucleotides matching TRBD1. Looked up from germline, CDR1 is SGDLS and CDR2 is YYNGEE. This CDR3 comprises 15 residues. V was pared by 2 bases and J by 1 base, with 1 base of the junction left unmatched. This CDR3 reads CASSVGTGGNTEAFF. The CDR3 DNA reads TGTGCCAGCAGCGTTGGGACAGGGGGGAACACTGAAGCTTTCTTT.

This clone was observed once. The chain carries TRBV2 and TRBJ1-2; 7 bases are shared with TRBD1. With 4 bases clipped from V and 4 bases from J, the junction kept 6 bases outside the gene matches. The CDR3 extends over 14 amino acids. Germline V gives CDR1 SNHLY, CDR2 FYNNEI. The CDR3 sequence is CASSGQGIGYGYTF. The CDR3 bases are TGTGCCAGCAGTGGACAGGGAATCGGCTATGGCTACACCTTC.

This sequence joins TRBV5-1 and TRBJ2-7, with a possible D match to TRBD2 (5 bases). Deletions cut 4 bases from V and 6 bases from J, with 17 bases between. Germline lookup yields CDR1 SGHRS and CDR2 YFSETQ. This CDR3 contains 14 residues. Here the CDR3 DNA reads TGCGCCAGCAGCCCCTCCCTCCGTGGAGGCGAGCAGTACTTC. Protein sequence: CASSPSLRGGEQYF.

This chain uses TRBV18 with TRBJ2-7; 7 bases line up with TRBD1. V shed 3 bases, J shed 6 bases, and the junction held 8 bases outside the gene matches. Germline loops: CDR1 KGHSH, CDR2 LQKENI. CDR3 size: 14 residues. In nucleotides, the CDR3 is TGTGCCAGCTCACCGGGACAGATCTCGCCCGAGCAGTACTTC. It yields the protein CASSPGQISPEQYF.

The chain carries TRBV19 and TRBJ1-2; the D gene is possibly TRBD1 (5 bases). The germline V and J ends were trimmed by 3 bases and 8 bases, with 16 bases remaining between them. The CDR3 has 14 amino acids. Germline CDR1 and CDR2: LNHDA and SQIVND (reference sequence). CDR3 region: CASSIWTPDGGYTF. CDR3 DNA sequence: TGTGCCAGTAGTATTTGGACACCCGATGGAGGCTACACCTTC. The variable domain in full, with the rest retrieved from reference TRBV19 and TRBJ1-2, is DGGITQSPKYLFRKEGQNVTLSCEQNLNHDAMYWYRQDPGQGLRLIYYSQIVNDFQKGDIAEGYSVSREKKESFPLTVTSAQKNPTAFYLCASSIWTPDGGYTFGSGTRLTVV.

The chain links TRBV19 to TRBJ2-4; possible D gene TRBD2, 6 bases. The CDR3 has 16 residues. Germline-derived CDR1 and CDR2 are LNHDA and SQIVND (reference sequence). V lost 4 bases and J lost 1, with 14 bases in between. The CDR3 DNA reads TGTGCCAGTAGTAGCCCCCCGGAGGGCGCCAAAAACATTCAGTACTTC. Translating gives CASSSPPEGAKNIQYF.

This sequence joins TRBV9 and TRBJ1-1; no clear D gene. CDR1 and CDR2 (germline): SGDLS, YYNGEE. V was trimmed by 0 bases and J by 3 bases, leaving 12 bases between them. The CDR3 is 15 residues long. CDR3 loop: CASSVGAGGDTEAFF. CDR3 coding DNA: TGTGCCAGCAGCGTAGGGGCGGGCGGCGACACTGAAGCTTTCTTT.

This clone appeared a single time. V and J are TRBV3-1 (or the pseudogene TRBV3-2) and TRBJ2-1, with TRBD2 matching 9 bases. This CDR3 is 19 amino acids long. Looked up from germline, CDR1 is LGHDT and CDR2 is YNNKEL (reference sequence). The V and J ends lost 2 bases and 6 bases, in that order; junction bases with no gene match: 17. CDR3 amino acids: CASSQWGEGLAGQPNEQFF. In nucleotides, the CDR3 is TGTGCCAGCAGCCAATGGGGTGAGGGGCTAGCGGGGCAACCCAATGAGCAGTTCTTC.

This chain connects TRBV11-1 to TRBJ2-2; TRBD1 matches 7 bases. This CDR3 contains 16 residues. V was clipped by 2 bases and J by 0 bases; unmatched bases: 3. Germline CDR1 SGHAT, CDR2 FQDESV (reference sequence). CDR3 nucleotide sequence: TGTGCCAGCAGCTTACTTCAGGGGGCGAACACCGGGGAGCTGTTTTTT. It specifies CASSLLQGANTGELFF. Together with reference TRBV11-1 and TRBJ2-2, the CDR3 gives the full variable domain: EAEVAQSPRYKITEKSQAVAFWCDPISGHATLYWYRQILGQGPELLVQFQDESVVDDSQLPKDRFSAERLKGVDSTLKIQPAELGDSAMYLCASSLLQGANTGELFFGEGSRLTVL.

Only one count was recorded for this clone. J is TRBJ2-7 and V is TRBV6-5; 13 positions agree with TRBD2. Germline V gene sequence: CDR1 MNHEY, CDR2 SVGAGI. The CDR3 is 15 amino acids. V trimming: 6 bases; J trimming: 3 bases; junction bases outside the gene matches: 5. The CDR3 loop reads CASSSGTSGVYEQYF. Written as DNA, the CDR3 is TGTGCCAGCAGCTCCGGGACTAGCGGGGTCTACGAGCAGTACTTC.

This sequence joins TRBV3-1 (or the pseudogene TRBV3-2) and TRBJ2-1, with D tentatively TRBD2 (6 bases). Germline loops: CDR1 LGHDT, CDR2 YNNKEL (reference sequence). V shed 1 base and J shed 3 bases, with 13 bases lying between them. CDR3 length equals 16 residues. In DNA, the CDR3 is TGTGCCAGCAGCCAAGGTTCGGGAGCGGGCTACAATGAGCAGTTCTTC. Encoded protein: CASSQGSGAGYNEQFF.

The sample holds one count of this clone. This chain uses TRBV6-5 with TRBJ2-7; TRBD1 matches at 7 bases. Germline V gives CDR1 MNHEY, CDR2 SVGAGI. Germline trimming cut 11 bases from V and 2 bases from J; bases unmatched to any gene: 6. This CDR3 spans 12 amino acids. Written as DNA, the CDR3 is TGTGCCTCCGGACAGGTCCCCTACGAGCAGTACTTC. Translation gives CASGQVPYEQYF.

The chain recombines TRBV7-3 with TRBJ1-2; no clear D. The CDR3 totals 14 residues. Trimming removed 0 bases at V and 6 bases at J, with 11 bases between. Germline CDR1 reads SGHTA; CDR2 reads FQGTGA. The DNA of the CDR3 is TGTGCCAGCAGCTTAACAGTGACACAGAATGGCTACACCTTC. It specifies CASSLTVTQNGYTF.

The J gene is TRBJ2-4, the V gene TRBV7-5; the DNA was not used to check the table's D call, TRBD2. TRBV7-5 is an annotated pseudogene. CDR3 length: 16 residues. CDR3 DNA: TGTGTCAGAAGCCCTAGCTGGGCGCTAGCCAAAAACATTCAGTACTTC. Residues: CVRSPSWALAKNIQYF.

This clone showed up just a few times. The J gene is TRBJ2-7, the V gene TRBV9; 7 nucleotides line up with TRBD1. V shed 0 bases and J 3 bases; nucleotides not matched to a gene: 0. The CDR3 runs 13 residues. Germline CDR1 is SGDLS and CDR2 is YYNGEE. The CDR3 loop reads CASSVGDSYEQYF. CDR3 nucleotides: TGTGCCAGCAGCGTAGGGGACAGCTACGAGCAGTACTTC.

The chain links TRBV5-6 to TRBJ2-7; 9 bases align to TRBD1. Trimming removed 6 bases from V and 3 bases from J; junction bases left unmatched: 10. Per the germline V gene, CDR1 is SGHDT and CDR2 is YYEEEE. This CDR3 contains 15 residues. Here the CDR3 reads CASIGAGTGFYEQYF. The CDR3 nucleotides read TGTGCCAGCATCGGAGCCGGGACAGGGTTCTACGAGCAGTACTTC.

The chain has TRBV28 and TRBJ2-2, with 7 bases matching TRBD2. Per the germline V gene, CDR1 is MDHEN and CDR2 is SYDVKM. Trimming at V came to 6 bases and at J to 7 bases, leaving 11 bases not matched to a gene. The CDR3 runs to 15 residues. The CDR3 loop is CASSDWTRDGGELFF. CDR3 DNA sequence: TGTGCCAGCAGCGATTGGACTAGGGATGGCGGGGAGCTGTTTTTT.

The rearrangement links TRBV19 to TRBJ2-2, with 7 bases lining up with TRBD2. Germline lookup yields CDR1 LNHDA and CDR2 SQIVND (reference sequence). Trimming at V came to 8 bases and at J to 2 bases, leaving 8 bases not matched to a gene. CDR3 length: 15 amino acids. This CDR3 is CASGFETSNTGELFF. The CDR3 nucleotides are TGTGCCAGTGGGTTTGAGACTAGCAACACCGGGGAGCTGTTTTTT.

The chain has TRBV7-2 and TRBJ1-5; D remains ambiguous. Germline CDR1 SGHTA, CDR2 FQGNSA. Trimming removed 3 bases at V and 0 bases at J, with 9 bases between. CDR3 size: 15 residues. CDR3 amino acids: CASSFSADSNQPQHF. In DNA, the CDR3 is TGTGCCAGCAGCTTCAGCGCTGATAGCAATCAGCCCCAGCATTTT. Complete variable domain (other parts from reference TRBV7-2 and TRBJ1-5): GAGVSQSPSNKVTEKGKDVELRCDPISGHTALYWYRQSLGQGLEFLIYFQGNSAPDKSGLPSDRFSAERTGGSVSTLTIQRTQQEDSAVYLCASSFSADSNQPQHFGDGTRLSIL.

V and J are TRBV14 and TRBJ1-4; 10 bases agree with TRBD1. Trimming cost V 4 bases and J 8 bases; bases outside gene matches: 4. CDR3 length equals 14 residues. Germline loops: CDR1 SGHDN, CDR2 FVKESK. The DNA of the CDR3 is TGTGCCAGCAGCCGAGCGGGACAGGGGGAAAAACTGTTTTTT. Its protein is CASSRAGQGEKLFF.

This rearrangement joins TRBV7-2 to TRBJ2-5; TRBD2 matches at 7 bases. Germline V CDR1 and CDR2: SGHTA, FQGNSA. The CDR3 has 16 residues. V gave up 1 base and J gave up 5 bases; unmatched junction bases: 10. The CDR3 is CASSLGGSWIGETQYF. The CDR3 coding sequence is TGTGCCAGCAGCTTAGGCGGGAGTTGGATTGGGGAGACCCAGTACTTC.

J is TRBJ2-6 and V is TRBV19; 8 bases align to TRBD1. CDR3 length equals 17 residues. V shed 5 bases and J 0 bases; nucleotides not matched to a gene: 6. Per germline, CDR1 LNHDA and CDR2 SQIVND (reference sequence). The CDR3 protein is CASSPGQGYSGANVLTF. In DNA form, the CDR3 reads TGTGCCAGTAGTCCCGGACAGGGATACTCTGGGGCCAACGTCCTGACTTTC.

This rearrangement joins TRBV5-1 to TRBJ2-1, with TRBD1 as a possible D gene (6 bases). Trimming removed 0 bases at V and 7 bases at J, with 11 bases between. The CDR3 is 14 amino acids. Germline V gene sequence: CDR1 SGHRS, CDR2 YFSETQ. DNA of the CDR3: TGCGCCAGCAGCTTGGTACAGGGAGTGAATGAGCAGTTCTTC. It codes for CASSLVQGVNEQFF.